These 2 T cell receptor beta chains were sequenced from one sample in a study of T-cell memory formation after mild COVID-19. Using its own MiXCR run on the 5' RACE reads, TCRdb lists one record per CDR3 protein. The sample lists roughly 50,000 distinct CDR3 sequences, roughly an eighth occurring once. The material sequenced was PBMCs or a T cell subset sorted from them (not recorded which). The receptors stem from a young man who had mild COVID-19 (a few samples of this study predate the infection). Cell type and time point are not known.

V usage is TRBV6-5 and J usage is TRBJ2-1; 7 bases fit TRBD2. V lost 3 bases and J lost 7; bases outside the gene matches: 12. The length of the CDR3 is 16 residues. The germline V gene has CDR1 MNHEY and CDR2 SVGAGI. CDR3 loop: CASSYTGAGPSNEQFF. CDR3 nucleotide sequence: TGTGCCAGCAGTTATACAGGAGCGGGGCCTTCAAATGAGCAGTTCTTC.

J is TRBJ2-5 and V is TRBV29-1; a weak D match, TRBD2 (5 bases). CDR1 is SQVTM and CDR2 is ANQGSEA in the germline V gene. V lost 3 bases to trimming and J lost 9 bases, with 14 bases between them. The CDR3 has 12 residues. CDR3 coding DNA: TGCAGCGTTGAGAGGACTCGGCGCGCCCAGTACTTC. Translation gives CSVERTRRAQYF.